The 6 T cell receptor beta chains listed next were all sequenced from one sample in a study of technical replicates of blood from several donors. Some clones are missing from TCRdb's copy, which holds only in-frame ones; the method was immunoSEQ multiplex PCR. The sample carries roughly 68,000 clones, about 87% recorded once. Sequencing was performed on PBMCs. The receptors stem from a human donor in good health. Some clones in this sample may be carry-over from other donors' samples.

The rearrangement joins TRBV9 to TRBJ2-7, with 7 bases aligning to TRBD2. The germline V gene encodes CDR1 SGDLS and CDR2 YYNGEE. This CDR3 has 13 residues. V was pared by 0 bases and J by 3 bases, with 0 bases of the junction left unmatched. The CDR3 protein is CASSVGTSYEQYF. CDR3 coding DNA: TGTGCCAGCAGCGTAGGGACTAGCTACGAGCAGTACTTC.

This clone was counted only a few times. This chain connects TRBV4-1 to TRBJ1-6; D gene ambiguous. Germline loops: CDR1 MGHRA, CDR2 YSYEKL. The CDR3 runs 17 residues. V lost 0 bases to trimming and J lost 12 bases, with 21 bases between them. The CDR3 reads CASSQDERVGGGKPLHF. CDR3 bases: TGCGCCAGCAGCCAAGATGAGAGAGTGGGAGGAGGAAAACCCCTCCACTTT.

CDR3 amino acids: CASSRGERQGREQYF. The CDR3 nucleotides read TGCGCCAGCAGTCGGGGCGAAAGACAGGGTCGCGAGCAGTACTTC. The J gene is TRBJ2-7, the V gene TRBV5-1, with 7 bases aligning to TRBD1. V shed 5 bases and J 6 bases; nucleotides not matched to a gene: 14. CDR3 length: 15 residues. Germline values: CDR1 SGHRS, CDR2 YFSETQ. The full variable domain, in which reference TRBV5-1 and TRBJ2-7 provide the parts outside the CDR3, is KAGVTQTPRYLIKTRGQQVTLSCSPISGHRSVSWYQQTPGQGLQFLFEYFSETQRNKGNFPGRFSGRQFSNSRSEMNVSTLELGDSALYLCASSRGERQGREQYFGPGTRLTVT.

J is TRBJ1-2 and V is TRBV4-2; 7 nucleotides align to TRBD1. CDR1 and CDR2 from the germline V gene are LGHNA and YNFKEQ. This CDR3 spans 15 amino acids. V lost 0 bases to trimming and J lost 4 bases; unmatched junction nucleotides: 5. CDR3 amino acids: CASSQEEGAGYGYTF. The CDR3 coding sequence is TGTGCCAGCAGCCAAGAGGAGGGGGCGGGCTATGGCTACACCTTC.

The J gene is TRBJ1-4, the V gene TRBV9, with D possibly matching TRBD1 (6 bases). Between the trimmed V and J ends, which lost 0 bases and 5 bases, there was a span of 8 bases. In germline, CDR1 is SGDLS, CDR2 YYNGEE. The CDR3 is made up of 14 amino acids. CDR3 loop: CASSVGGQNEKLFF. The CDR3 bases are TGTGCCAGCAGCGTAGGGGGACAAAATGAAAAACTGTTTTTT. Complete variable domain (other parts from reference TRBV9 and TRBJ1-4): DSGVTQTPKHLITATGQRVTLRCSPRSGDLSVYWYQQSLDQGLQFLIQYYNGEERAKGNILERFSAQQFPDLHSELNLSSLELGDSALYFCASSVGGQNEKLFFGSGTQLSVL.

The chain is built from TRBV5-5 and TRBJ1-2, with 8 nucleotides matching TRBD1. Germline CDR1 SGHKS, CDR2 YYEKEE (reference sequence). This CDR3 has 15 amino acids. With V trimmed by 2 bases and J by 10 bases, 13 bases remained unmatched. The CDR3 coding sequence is TGTGCCAGCAGCTTAGACCTCGGACAGGGCATTTACTACACCTTC. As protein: CASSLDLGQGIYYTF. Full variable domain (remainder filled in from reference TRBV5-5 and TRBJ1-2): DAGVTQSPTHLIKTRGQQVTLRCSPISGHKSVSWYQQVLGQGPQFIFQYYEKEERGRGNFPDRFSARQFPNYSSELNVNALLLGDSALYLCASSLDLGQGIYYTFGSGTRLTVV.